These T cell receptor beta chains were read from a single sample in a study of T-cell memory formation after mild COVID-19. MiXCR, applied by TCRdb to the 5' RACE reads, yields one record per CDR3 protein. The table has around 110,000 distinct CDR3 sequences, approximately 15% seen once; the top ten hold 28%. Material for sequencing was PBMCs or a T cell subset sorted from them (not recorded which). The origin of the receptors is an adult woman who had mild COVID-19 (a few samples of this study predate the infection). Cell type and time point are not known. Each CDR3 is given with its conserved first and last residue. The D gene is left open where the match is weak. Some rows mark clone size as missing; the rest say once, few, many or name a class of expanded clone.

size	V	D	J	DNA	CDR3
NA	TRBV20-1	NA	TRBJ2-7	TGCAGTGCTAGTCCTGAGTACTCCAGCTCCTACGAGCAGTACTTC	CSASPEYSSSYEQYF
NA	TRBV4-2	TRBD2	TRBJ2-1	TGTGCCAGCAGAAAACTAGCGGGGGGGCAAAATGAGCAGTTCTTC	CASRKLAGGQNEQFF
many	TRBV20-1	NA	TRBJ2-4	TGCAGTGCCCCCCTGCGCACTAAAAACATTCAGTACTTC	CSAPLRTKNIQYF
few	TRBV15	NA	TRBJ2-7	TGTGCCACCAGCAGAGCCCCCGACTCGAACTCCTACGAGCAGTACTTC	CATSRAPDSNSYEQYF
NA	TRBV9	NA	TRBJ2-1	TGTGCCAGCTCGACAGACAGCTCCTACAATGAGCAGTTCTTC	CASSTDSSYNEQFF
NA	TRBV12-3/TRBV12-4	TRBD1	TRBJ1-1	TGTGCCAGCAGCCCTCCGGTGACAGGGGAAACCACTGAAGCTTTCTTT	CASSPPVTGETTEAFF
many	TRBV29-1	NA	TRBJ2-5	TGCAGCTTCGCCGGCCCTCGGTGGGAGACCCAGTACTTC	CSFAGPRWETQYF
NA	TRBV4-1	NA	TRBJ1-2	TGCGCCAGCAGCCAAGAATTTCCCCAGTCGGTCTATGGCTACACCTTC	CASSQEFPQSVYGYTF
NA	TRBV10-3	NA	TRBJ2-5	TGTGCCATCAGTGAGTCGTTCTCTAGCCGCAGGTCAGGAGAGACCCAGTACTTC	CAISESFSSRRSGETQYF
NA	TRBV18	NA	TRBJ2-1	TGTGCCAGCTCACCCTCGGGACTCCTAAATGAGCAGTTCTTC	CASSPSGLLNEQFF
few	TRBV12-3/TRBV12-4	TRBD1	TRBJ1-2	TGTGCCAGCAGAAAACAGGGGCTCGGCTATGGCTACACCTTC	CASRKQGLGYGYTF
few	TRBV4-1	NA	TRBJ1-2	TGCGCCAGCAGCCATCCGTTCGAGGGGGTTAACTATGGCTACACCTTC	CASSHPFEGVNYGYTF
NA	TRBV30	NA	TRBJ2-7	TGTGCCTGGAGTGACCCCCCGGGACGGATACCCTACGAGCAGTACTTC	CAWSDPPGRIPYEQYF
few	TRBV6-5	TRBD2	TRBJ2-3	TGTGCCAGCAGTTACTCCCCTAGCGGGGGAGATACGCAGTATTTT	CASSYSPSGGDTQYF
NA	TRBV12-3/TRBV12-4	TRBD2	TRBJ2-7	TGTGCCAGCAGGTTGGGGGGGGCCTACGAGCAGTACTTC	CASRLGGAYEQYF
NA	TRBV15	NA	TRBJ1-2	TGTGCCACCGAAGACAGGACAGCTAACTATGGCTACACCTTC	CATEDRTANYGYTF
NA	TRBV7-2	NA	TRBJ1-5	TGTGCCAGCAGCTTCGGGACACTAAATCAGCCCCAGCATTTT	CASSFGTLNQPQHF
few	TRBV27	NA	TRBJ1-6	TGTGCCAGCAGTCCCCGGACAGCAAAGGATTCACCCCTCCACTTT	CASSPRTAKDSPLHF
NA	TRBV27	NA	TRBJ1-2	TGTGCCAGCAGTTTAGGCCCGAGTGAATATGGCTACACCTTC	CASSLGPSEYGYTF
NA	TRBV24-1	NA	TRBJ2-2	TGTGCCACCAGTCCCCAGGGAATTGACACCGGGGAGCTGTTTTTT	CATSPQGIDTGELFF
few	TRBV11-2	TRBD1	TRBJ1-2	TGTGCCAGCTCCACCGGGACAGAAAGTTTCTATGGCTACACCTTC	CASSTGTESFYGYTF
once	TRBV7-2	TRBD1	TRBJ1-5	TGTGCCAGCAGCCAAGGGGCGACAGGGACTCAGCCCCAGCATTTT	CASSQGATGTQPQHF
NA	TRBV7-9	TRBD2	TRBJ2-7	TGTGCCAGCAGCTTAGCCCACCTCTCCGGACTAGGGGCCTACGAGCAGTACTTC	CASSLAHLSGLGAYEQYF
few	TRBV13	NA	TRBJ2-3	TGTGCCAGCAGCCCCAGGGTAACAGTTGCAGATACGCAGTATTTT	CASSPRVTVADTQYF
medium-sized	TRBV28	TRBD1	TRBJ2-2	TGTGCCAGCAGTCACCGGGGGACAGGGTGGAACACCGGGGAGCTGTTTTTT	CASSHRGTGWNTGELFF
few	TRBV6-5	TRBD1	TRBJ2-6	TGTGCCAGCAGTTACTCACAGGGGCCTGGGGCCAACGTCCTGACTTTC	CASSYSQGPGANVLTF
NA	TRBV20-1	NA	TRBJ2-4	TGCAGTGCTAGAGCTCTAGATACCATTCAGTACTTC	CSARALDTIQYF
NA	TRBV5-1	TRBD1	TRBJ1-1	TGCGCCAGCAGCTTGGAAGCGAGGGGGCAATTGAGCACTGAAGCTTTCTTT	CASSLEARGQLSTEAFF
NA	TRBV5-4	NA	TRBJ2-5	TGTGCCAGCAGCTTGGTGGGCACCCAAGAGACCCAGTACTTC	CASSLVGTQETQYF
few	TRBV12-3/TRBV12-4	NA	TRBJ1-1	TGTGCCAGCAGTTTAAAGGGAAACACTGAAGCTTTCTTT	CASSLKGNTEAFF
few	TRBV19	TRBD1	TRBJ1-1	TGTGCCAGTAGTCCCTGGACAGGGGAGACTGAAGCTTTCTTT	CASSPWTGETEAFF
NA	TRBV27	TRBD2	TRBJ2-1	TGTGCCAGCTCCCCTAGCGGGAGGGCCCACAATGAGCAGTTCTTC	CASSPSGRAHNEQFF
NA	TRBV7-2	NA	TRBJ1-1	TGTGCCAGCAGCCCAAGAAGGTTGAACACTGAAGCTTTCTTT	CASSPRRLNTEAFF
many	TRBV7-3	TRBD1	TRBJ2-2	TGTGCCAGCAGCTCGGGACAGGGGACCGGGGAGCTGTTTTTT	CASSSGQGTGELFF
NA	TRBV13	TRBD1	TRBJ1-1	TGTGCCAGCAGCGTGGGACAGGGGGATAGCACTGAAGCTTTCTTT	CASSVGQGDSTEAFF
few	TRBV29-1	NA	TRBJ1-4	TGCAGCGTCCTGAGTACAAGTGGGGCACTGACAACTAATGAAAAACTGTTTTTT	CSVLSTSGALTTNEKLFF
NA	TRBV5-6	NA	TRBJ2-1	TGTGCCAGCAGCGTTGGGACCCCGGACCCGTTCTTC	CASSVGTPDPFF
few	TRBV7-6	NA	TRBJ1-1	TGTGCCAGCAGCTCTCTACTAGGGGAAGGGATGAACACTGAAGCTTTCTTT	CASSSLLGEGMNTEAFF
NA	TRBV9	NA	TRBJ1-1	TGTGCCAGCAGCCCGGGGGGAAGGGGGAACACTGAAGCTTTCTTT	CASSPGGRGNTEAFF
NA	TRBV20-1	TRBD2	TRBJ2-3	TGCAGTGCTTCGGCCTATGGGACTAGCGGCAAGACTAGCACAGATACGCAGTATTTT	CSASAYGTSGKTSTDTQYF
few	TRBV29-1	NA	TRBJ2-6	TGCAGCGTCCAGGGTCTTGGGGCCAACGTCCTGACTTTC	CSVQGLGANVLTF
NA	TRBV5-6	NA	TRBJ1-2	TGTGCCAGCAGCCACGGACAGACGACAAACTATGGCTACACCTTC	CASSHGQTTNYGYTF
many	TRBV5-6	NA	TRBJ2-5	TGTGCCAGCAGCTTGTCGACTAGTACCGACCAGGGGGATACCCAGTACTTC	CASSLSTSTDQGDTQYF
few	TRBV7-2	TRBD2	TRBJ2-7	TGTGCCAGCAGCCCGACTAGCGGAACCTACGAGCAGTACTTC	CASSPTSGTYEQYF
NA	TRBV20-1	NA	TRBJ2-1	TGCAGTGCTAGAGACCGCGAGTATGAGCAGTTCTTC	CSARDREYEQFF
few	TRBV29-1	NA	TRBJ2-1	TGCAGCGTTGCAGGGTACAATGAGCAGTTCTTC	CSVAGYNEQFF
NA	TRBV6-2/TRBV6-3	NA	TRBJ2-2	TGTGCCAGCATAGGGAGTCTAACGACCGGGGAGCTGTTTTTT	CASIGSLTTGELFF
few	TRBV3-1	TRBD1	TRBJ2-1	TGTGCCAGCAGCCAAGCCCGGACAGGGAAAGTGAATGAGCAGTTCTTC	CASSQARTGKVNEQFF
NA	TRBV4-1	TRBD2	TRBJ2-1	TGCGCCAGTGGCCTAGCGGGGGGGTCCCGCAATGAGCAGTTCTTC	CASGLAGGSRNEQFF
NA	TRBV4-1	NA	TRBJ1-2	TGCGCCAGCAGCCAGCTACAGGGTACCTACTATGGCTACACCTTC	CASSQLQGTYYGYTF
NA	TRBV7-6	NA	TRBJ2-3	TGTGCCAGCAGTCGAGGATTCACAGATACGCAGTATTTT	CASSRGFTDTQYF
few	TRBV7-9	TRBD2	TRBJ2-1	TGTGCCAGCAGCTCGGGACTAGCGGGAGGGCGGTTCTTC	CASSSGLAGGRFF
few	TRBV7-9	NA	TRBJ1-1	TGTGCCAGCAAAATCGGGCCGGGCGCTGAAGCTTTCTTT	CASKIGPGAEAFF
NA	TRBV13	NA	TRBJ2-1	TGTGCCAGCAGCTTAGGGCAGGTCAATGAGCAGTTCTTC	CASSLGQVNEQFF
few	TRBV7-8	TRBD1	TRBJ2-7	TGTGCCAGCAGCTTAGCTCGGACAGGGGGCAGGGCCTACGAGCAGTACTTC	CASSLARTGGRAYEQYF